By share of the sample, the clone carrying this T cell receptor (beta chain) is medium-sized. As yet, its antigen is unknown. Trimming took 0 bases from V and 7 from J, leaving 5 bases between them. CDR1 and CDR2 (germline): SGHRS, YFSETQ. This CDR3 contains 12 residues. The repertoire came from unfractionated whole blood and reflected all unsorted peripheral T cells. Reverse transcription used about 500 ng RNA and constant-region primers for alpha and beta. Separate chain-specific third strand synthesis with multiplexing indices produced the alpha and beta libraries. A single primer pair per chain amplified all rearrangements, with per-molecule barcodes. Ligation attached cDNA to a 5' RACE adapter that carried a random hexamer and SP2 site. TCRdb itself ran the 5' RACE reads through MiXCR, one entry per CDR3 protein. The sample lists about 6,000 distinct CDR3 sequences, more than 8.5% seen once, with 9.5% to 15% in the top ten.

These data come from a study of HIV-infected patients and healthy controls. Findings of the study overall: Unequal distinct sequence numbers between patients and controls complicated comparisons. Healthy control repertoires had roughly threefold more distinct CDR3s than untreated HIV+ repertoires, and higher Shannon diversity.

The sequence came from an adult with HIV infection. The specimen was blood, collected before antiretroviral therapy. The chain recombines TRBV5-1 with TRBJ1-5; no clear D gene. In nucleotides, the CDR3 is TGCGCCAGCAGCTTGGACGGGCAGCCCCAGCATTTT. Translating it yields CASSLDGQPQHF. The full variable domain, with the rest looked up from reference TRBV5-1 and TRBJ1-5, is KAGVTQTPRYLIKTRGQQVTLSCSPISGHRSVSWYQQTPGQGLQFLFEYFSETQRNKGNFPGRFSGRQFSNSRSEMNVSTLELGDSALYLCASSLDGQPQHFGDGTRLSIL.